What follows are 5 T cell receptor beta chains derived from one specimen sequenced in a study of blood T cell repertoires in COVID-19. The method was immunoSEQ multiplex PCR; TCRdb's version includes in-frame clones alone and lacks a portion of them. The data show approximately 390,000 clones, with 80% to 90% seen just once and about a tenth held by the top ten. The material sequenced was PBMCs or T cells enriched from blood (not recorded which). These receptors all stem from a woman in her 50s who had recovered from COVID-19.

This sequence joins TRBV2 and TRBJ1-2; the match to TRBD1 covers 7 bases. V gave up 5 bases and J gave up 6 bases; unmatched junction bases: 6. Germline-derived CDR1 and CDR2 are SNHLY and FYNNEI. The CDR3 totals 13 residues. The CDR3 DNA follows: TGTGCCAGCAGTCTGACAGGGCCGGATGGCTACACCTTC. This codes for CASSLTGPDGYTF.

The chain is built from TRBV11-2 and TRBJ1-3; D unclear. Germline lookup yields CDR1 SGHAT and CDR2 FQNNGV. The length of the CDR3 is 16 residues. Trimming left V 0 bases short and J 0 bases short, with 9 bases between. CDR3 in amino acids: CASSLDNRRSGNTIYF. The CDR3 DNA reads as TGTGCCAGCAGCTTAGATAACAGACGCTCTGGAAACACCATATATTTT.

CDR3 region: CASSQEMLRGANEQFF. The CDR3 region has the DNA TGTGCCAGCAGCCAAGAAATGTTGCGGGGGGCCAATGAGCAGTTCTTC. This chain uses TRBV4-2 with TRBJ2-1; 8 bases fit TRBD2. Germline V CDR1 and CDR2: LGHNA, YNFKEQ. The CDR3 has 16 amino acids. V shed 0 bases and J 6 bases; nucleotides not matched to a gene: 7.

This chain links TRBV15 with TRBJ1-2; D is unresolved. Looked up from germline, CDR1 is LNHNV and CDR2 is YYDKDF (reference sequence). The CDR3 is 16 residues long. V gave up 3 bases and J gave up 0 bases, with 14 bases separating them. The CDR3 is CATSRNPSAANYGYTF. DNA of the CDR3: TGTGCCACCAGCAGGAACCCCAGCGCAGCTAACTATGGCTACACCTTC.

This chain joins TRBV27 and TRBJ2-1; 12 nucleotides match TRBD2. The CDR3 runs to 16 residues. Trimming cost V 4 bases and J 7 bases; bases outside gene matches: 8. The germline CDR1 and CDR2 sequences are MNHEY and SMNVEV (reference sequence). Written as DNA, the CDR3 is TGTGCCAGCAGTTCTACTCAGACTAGCGGGGGTAATGAGCAGTTCTTC. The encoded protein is CASSSTQTSGGNEQFF.